The 9 T cell receptor beta chains presented below share a single source sample, sequenced in a study of shared clonotypes between healthy human individuals. Profiling relied on immunoSEQ multiplex PCR, and the TCRdb table lists in-frame clones only, not all of them. This sample has some 2.4 million clones, with 80% to 95% found just once. The material sequenced was naive CD4+ T cells from PBMCs. Subset indicated: CD45RA+ positively selected. The receptors come from a young man in good health. Some clones in this sample may be carry-over from other donors' samples.

The gene calls are TRBV9 and TRBJ2-7, with TRBD2 identical over 7 bases. The junction had 10 bases not matched to a gene; V was cut back by 3 bases and J by 7 bases. This CDR3 comprises 14 residues. Germline CDR1 is SGDLS and CDR2 is YYNGEE. The CDR3 sequence: CASSAGTTIKEQYF. Here the CDR3 DNA reads TGTGCCAGCAGCGCCGGGACTACAATCAAGGAGCAGTACTTC.

The rearrangement joins TRBV10-3 to TRBJ2-7; D gene unclear. V lost 1 base and J lost 5, with 9 bases in between. Germline CDR1 reads ENHRY; CDR2 reads SYGVKD. The CDR3 spans 13 residues. CDR3 coding DNA: TGTGCCATCAGTGAGTACGGGTCGGACGAGCAGTACTTC. Amino acid sequence: CAISEYGSDEQYF.

This rearrangement joins TRBV9 to TRBJ2-3; 12 nucleotides match TRBD2. With 4 bases clipped from V and 5 bases from J, the junction kept 8 bases outside the gene matches. The length of the CDR3 is 16 residues. CDR1 and CDR2 (germline): SGDLS, YYNGEE. CDR3 loop: CASSPARLAGVDTQYF. In DNA, the CDR3 is TGTGCCAGCAGCCCTGCGCGACTAGCGGGAGTAGATACGCAGTATTTT.

This clone was seen only once. Distinct nucleotide sequences in the sample also encode this CDR3. CDR3 bases: TGTGCCTGGAGTCGAACAGGGGGGACTGAAGCTTTCTTT. Translating gives CAWSRTGGTEAFF. The rearrangement uses TRBV30 and TRBJ1-1; 8 nucleotides match TRBD1. The V gene's germline CDR1 is GTSNPN and CDR2 SVGIG (reference sequence). With V trimmed by 2 bases and J by 5 bases, 4 bases remained unmatched. The CDR3 has 13 amino acids.

In this sample, this clone turned up a few times. Other DNA sequences of this sample code for an identical CDR3. The chain has TRBV18 and TRBJ2-5; D may match TRBD1 or TRBD2 (5 bases each). The V gene lost 2 bases and the J gene lost 5 bases, with 9 bases spanning the gap. This CDR3 region has 13 residues. Germline CDR1 KGHSH, CDR2 LQKENI. The CDR3: CASSPGGEETQYF. CDR3 nucleotides: TGTGCCAGCTCACCAGGGGGTGAGGAGACCCAGTACTTC.

The chain carries TRBV7-3 and TRBJ2-2; possibly TRBD2 for D (6 bases). Germline CDR1 is SGHTA and CDR2 is FQGTGA. V gave up 3 bases and J gave up 5 bases, with 10 bases separating them. This CDR3 is 14 amino acids long. The DNA of the CDR3 is TGTGCCAGCAGCTTCTCGGAGGGTACCGGGGAGCTGTTTTTT. It yields the protein CASSFSEGTGELFF.

Comment on this clone: Other DNA variants within this sample encode the same CDR3. The V call is TRBV29-1, the J call TRBJ2-7; 12 nucleotides line up with TRBD2. This CDR3 has 13 amino acids. Germline lookup yields CDR1 SQVTM and CDR2 ANQGSEA. The V segment lost 1 base and the J segment 5 bases; nucleotides outside the gene matches: 0. The CDR3 nucleotides read TGCAGCGTTGAAGGACTAGCGGGAGACGAGCAGTACTTC. Translating gives CSVEGLAGDEQYF.

The genes are TRBV7-2 and TRBJ2-7; 7 bases align to TRBD1. The CDR3 sequence is 14 residues long. J gave up 5 bases and V 4 bases, and 8 bases lay outside the gene matches. From germline, CDR1 is SGHTA and CDR2 FQGNSA. The CDR3: CASSSASTGNEQYF. For the CDR3, the DNA is TGTGCCAGCAGCTCCGCCTCGACAGGGAACGAGCAGTACTTC.

The chain has TRBV5-4 and TRBJ2-7; 10 bases map to TRBD2. CDR3 length: 15 residues. The V gene's germline CDR1 is SGHNT and CDR2 YYREEE (reference sequence). J gave up 2 bases and V 1 base, and 3 bases lay outside the gene matches. CDR3 amino acids: CASSLTLAGTYEQYF. The CDR3 coding sequence is TGTGCCAGCAGCTTGACACTAGCGGGGACCTACGAGCAGTACTTC.